This TCR beta chain came from a study of vaccination and CD4 T cells after COVID-19. About the study: Two of the convalescents were Hispanic, and convalescents were six males and four females. Controls had a CEFX pool, an HIV-1 Nef pool, or no peptide added. With a range of 35 to 161, the median interval from diagnosis to drawing post-COVID samples was around 93 days.

Indicated treatment: approximately 9-day PBMC culture with coronavirus spike peptide pools or control peptides (ViraFEST assay). A negative selection step was used to isolate CD4+ T cells once culture had run for 10 to 11 days. Only a few counts were recorded for this clonotype. Antigen: not known. The Oncomine TCR Beta short-read assay sequenced DNA from cultured CD4+ T cells. TCRdb reprocessed the PCR reads via MiXCR and lists one record per CDR3 protein. The sample has 15,000 to 20,000 distinct CDR3 sequences; 45% to 55% are singletons. The CDR3 is 18 amino acids. The V segment lost 5 bases and the J segment 8 bases; nucleotides outside the gene matches: 21. CDR1 and CDR2 from the germline V gene are SGHVS and FQNEAQ.

Sequencing was carried out using CD4+ T cells from blood, cultured in vitro. The chain has TRBV7-8 and TRBJ1-2; 9 positions agree with TRBD1. The sequence was obtained from a human donor who had recovered from COVID-19. CDR3 loop: CASSPGVGTGLSGRGYTF. CDR3 bases: TGTGCCAGCAGCCCCGGGGTCGGGACAGGGCTCAGCGGTAGGGGCTACACCTTC.